One sample yielded the 27 T cell receptor beta chains listed below, sequenced in a study of T cell changes during pregnancy in multiple sclerosis. The protocol was immunoSEQ multiplex PCR, while the TCRdb copy is restricted to in-frame clones and leaves out a portion. Here the sample spans tens of thousands of clones, 85% to 95% being singletons. This specimen consisted of peripheral blood, obtained in the third trimester of pregnancy. The receptor set was obtained from a female donor in good health, enrolled as a control in a pregnancy study.

The chain is built from TRBV5-5 and TRBJ2-2; D not certain. The V gene's germline CDR1 is SGHKS and CDR2 YYEKEE (reference sequence). The length of the CDR3 is 13 residues. V was shortened by 5 bases and J by 4 bases, with 9 bases between the two germline ends. The CDR3 sequence is CASSTGFTGELFF. CDR3 in DNA: TGTGCCAGCAGTACCGGGTTCACCGGGGAGCTGTTTTTT.

The chain has TRBV28 and TRBJ1-4, with D hard to call. The V gene's germline CDR1 is MDHEN and CDR2 SYDVKM. The V gene lost 7 bases and the J gene lost 1 base, with 22 bases spanning the gap. The CDR3 consists of 18 residues. This chain's CDR3 is CASIDKSSVRRTNEKLFF. The CDR3 DNA reads TGTGCCAGCATCGATAAGAGCAGCGTTCGGAGAACTAATGAAAAACTGTTTTTT. Looking up the rest from reference TRBV28 and TRBJ1-4 gives the full variable domain: DVKVTQSSRYLVKRTGEKVFLECVQDMDHENMFWYRQDPGLGLRLIYFSYDVKMKEKGDIPEGYSVSREKKERFSLILESASTNQTSMYLCASIDKSSVRRTNEKLFFGSGTQLSVL.

This chain links TRBV28 with TRBJ2-6; maybe TRBD1 (6 bases). V was clipped by 2 bases and J by 4 bases, with 15 bases between them. CDR3 size: 17 residues. Germline V gene sequence: CDR1 MDHEN, CDR2 SYDVKM. In DNA form, the CDR3 reads TGTGCCAGCAGTTTAAACCCAGGGGTATCCGGGGCCAACGTCCTGACTTTC. This translates into CASSLNPGVSGANVLTF.

The chain employs TRBV6-6 and TRBJ2-3; TRBD2 might be the D (6 bases). With 4 bases removed from V and 6 bases from J, the gap between germline ends came to 11 bases. The CDR3 is 13 amino acids. Germline values: CDR1 MNHNY, CDR2 SVGAGI (reference sequence). Written as DNA, the CDR3 is TGTGCCAGCAGTTGGAGGGCCGGGGATACGCAGTATTTT. It translates to CASSWRAGDTQYF.

This chain joins TRBV5-1 and TRBJ2-1, with 12 bases lining up with TRBD2. Unmatched junction bases numbered 11, after V lost 1 base and J lost 0 bases. Germline V CDR1 and CDR2: SGHRS, YFSETQ. The CDR3 is 20 residues long. As DNA, the CDR3 is TGCGCCAGCAGCTTGATCATGACTAGCGGGAGACACCGCTCCTACAATGAGCAGTTCTTC. Amino acids: CASSLIMTSGRHRSYNEQFF.

This sequence joins TRBV29-1 and TRBJ2-5, with 9 bases aligning to TRBD1. Germline CDR1 and CDR2: SQVTM and ANQGSEA. The trim removed 6 bases at V and 0 bases at J, leaving 8 bases unmatched. The CDR3 sequence is 15 residues long. CDR3 nucleotide sequence: TGCAGCGTCCGCCCCGGGACAGGGAACCAAGAGACCCAGTACTTC. Translation: CSVRPGTGNQETQYF.

This chain connects TRBV5-1 to TRBJ2-1, with a weak D call TRBD1 (5 bases). The CDR3 contains 14 residues. Germline V lookup: CDR1 SGHRS, CDR2 YFSETQ. Between the trimmed V and J ends, which lost 3 bases and 5 bases, there was a span of 12 bases. CDR3 loop: CASSSGQPNNEQFF. The CDR3 DNA reads TGCGCCAGCAGCTCCGGACAACCTAACAATGAGCAGTTCTTC. The full variable domain, rest sourced from reference TRBV5-1 and TRBJ2-1, is KAGVTQTPRYLIKTRGQQVTLSCSPISGHRSVSWYQQTPGQGLQFLFEYFSETQRNKGNFPGRFSGRQFSNSRSEMNVSTLELGDSALYLCASSSGQPNNEQFFGPGTRLTVL.

The V and J genes are TRBV13 and TRBJ2-1; 10 nucleotides agree with TRBD2. The CDR3 spans 16 residues. The germline V gene has CDR1 PRHDT and CDR2 FYEKMQ (reference sequence). V lost 5 bases, J lost 7 bases, and 11 bases stayed unmatched. CDR3 DNA: TGTGCCAGCAGCCCGGCTGGAGCGGGAGGGGGGAATGAGCAGTTCTTC. It yields the protein CASSPAGAGGGNEQFF.

CDR3 DNA: TGTGCCAGCAGTCAAGCGGGAGGGCCCTATGAGCAGTTCTTC. Translated, it gives CASSQAGGPYEQFF. This sequence joins TRBV7-9 and TRBJ2-1; 10 nucleotides align to TRBD2. The J segment lost 8 bases and the V segment lost 6 bases, leaving 7 bases of the junction unmatched. The CDR3 is made up of 14 amino acids. Germline V CDR1 and CDR2: SEHNR, FQNEAQ (reference sequence).

This clone was seen just once. The genes are TRBV5-1 and TRBJ1-1; no definite D call. V was trimmed by 4 bases and J by 0 bases, leaving 7 bases between them. The CDR3 is 13 residues long. Germline CDR1 reads SGHRS; CDR2 reads YFSETQ. CDR3 protein: CASSPLLNTEAFF. The CDR3 DNA reads as TGCGCCAGCAGCCCTCTCCTGAACACTGAAGCTTTCTTT.

The chain links TRBV6-5 to TRBJ1-5; unclear D gene. Germline V gene lookup returns CDR1 MNHEY and CDR2 SVGAGI. The CDR3 sequence is 14 residues long. The V end lost 9 bases, the J end lost 7 bases, and 19 bases lay between the germline ends. In nucleotides, the CDR3 is TGTGCCAGACAGACCGGGATTTTTTGGCAGCCCCAGCATTTT. This encodes CARQTGIFWQPQHF.

V gene TRBV19 combines with J gene TRBJ1-2, with 7 nucleotides matching TRBD1. The ends lost 6 bases at V and 8 bases at J; junction bases unmatched: 9. Per germline, CDR1 LNHDA and CDR2 SQIVND (reference sequence). The CDR3 has 13 residues. CDR3 nucleotide sequence: TGTGCCAGTAGCGACACAGGGGAGAGAGGCTACACCTTC. This encodes CASSDTGERGYTF.

The CDR3 nucleotides read TGTGCCAGCATGCCCGGACAGTCCTCTGGAAACACCATATATTTT. It translates to CASMPGQSSGNTIYF. The genes are TRBV9 and TRBJ1-3, with a possible D match to TRBD1 (6 bases). CDR1 and CDR2 (germline): SGDLS, YYNGEE. V was shortened by 6 bases and J by 0 bases, with 13 bases between the two germline ends. This CDR3 spans 15 amino acids.

The rearrangement joins TRBV19 to TRBJ2-1, with TRBD2 matching 7 bases. The CDR3 contains 15 residues. Germline CDR1 reads LNHDA; CDR2 reads SQIVND (reference sequence). V lost 1 base to trimming and J lost 4 bases; unmatched junction nucleotides: 4. The CDR3 nucleotides read TGTGCCAGTAGTATAGTAGGACTAGGGTACAATGAGCAGTTCTTC. Protein: CASSIVGLGYNEQFF.

The V and J genes are TRBV15 and TRBJ2-7; 9 positions match TRBD2. The V segment lost 0 bases and the J segment 4 bases; nucleotides outside the gene matches: 4. Germline CDR1 and CDR2: LNHNV and YYDKDF (reference sequence). This CDR3 spans 15 amino acids. CDR3 region: CATSREGTSGYEQYF. The CDR3 DNA reads TGTGCCACCAGCAGAGAAGGAACTAGCGGGTACGAGCAGTACTTC.

The CDR3 nucleotides read TGTGCCAGCAGCCAAAAAAGGGCGGGACTACCGTACAATGAGCAGTTCTTC. Amino acids: CASSQKRAGLPYNEQFF. The chain couples TRBV21-1 to TRBJ2-1; the D call TRBD2 from the table was never checked on the DNA. TRBV21-1 is assigned pseudogene status. The CDR3 has 17 residues.

The V gene is TRBV7-2, the J gene TRBJ2-7; no firm D call. The germline V gene has CDR1 SGHTA and CDR2 FQGNSA. V was shortened by 1 base and J by 0 bases, with 7 bases between the two germline ends. CDR3 length: 14 residues. The CDR3 is CASSLGAYSYEQYF. CDR3 DNA sequence: TGTGCCAGCAGCTTAGGTGCGTACTCCTACGAGCAGTACTTC.

The chain recombines TRBV7-9 with TRBJ2-1; D is unresolved. Germline assignment: CDR1 SEHNR and CDR2 FQNEAQ (reference sequence). Deletions cut 3 bases from V and 7 bases from J, with 7 bases between. The CDR3 length is 12 residues. This CDR3 is CASSFRGNEQFF. The CDR3 DNA reads as TGTGCCAGCAGCTTTAGAGGAAATGAGCAGTTCTTC.

The chain links TRBV5-1 to TRBJ1-5; D gene unclear. Germline values: CDR1 SGHRS, CDR2 YFSETQ. V lost 4 bases and J 3 bases, leaving 20 bases between the germline ends. The length of the CDR3 is 17 residues. In DNA, the CDR3 is TGCGCCAGCAGCCACACGACCGGCTTGAGGGACAATCAGCCCCAGCATTTT. It translates to CASSHTTGLRDNQPQHF.

The chain couples TRBV19 to TRBJ1-5; TRBD1 is a possible D gene (5 bases). V was pared by 5 bases and J by 2 bases, with 10 bases between. Germline V gives CDR1 LNHDA, CDR2 SQIVND (reference sequence). This CDR3 has 14 residues. The CDR3 coding sequence is TGTGCCAGTAGTCGCAGGGAGGGCAATCAGCCCCAGCATTTT. Its translation is CASSRREGNQPQHF.

This clone showed up just a few times. CDR3 in DNA: TGTGCCACCAGCAGTGATGGACAGGCTCAGCCCCAGCATTTT. This encodes CATSSDGQAQPQHF. V is TRBV15 and J is TRBJ1-5, with 7 bases matching TRBD1. Germline V lookup: CDR1 LNHNV, CDR2 YYDKDF (reference sequence). CDR3 size: 14 residues. The ends lost 3 bases at V and 6 bases at J; junction bases unmatched: 5.

This chain connects TRBV5-6 to TRBJ2-5; 7 positions agree with TRBD2. The CDR3 is 14 amino acids. The trim removed 4 bases at V and 3 bases at J, leaving 6 bases unmatched. The germline V gene has CDR1 SGHDT and CDR2 YYEEEE. The CDR3 nucleotides read TGTGCCAGCAGCCGTAGCGGGTTAGAAGAGACCCAGTACTTC. Residues: CASSRSGLEETQYF.

The genes are TRBV19 and TRBJ2-7; D might be TRBD2 (6 bases). Per germline, CDR1 LNHDA and CDR2 SQIVND (reference sequence). Trimming pared 6 bases from V and 3 bases from J, leaving 18 bases between. The CDR3 consists of 15 residues. The CDR3 DNA is TGTGCCAGTAGCTTTAAAGCGGGCGGTCTCTACGAGCAGTACTTC. Residues: CASSFKAGGLYEQYF.

V is TRBV10-2 and J is TRBJ2-7, with 7 positions matching TRBD2. From germline, CDR1 is WSHSY and CDR2 SAAADI. The CDR3 is made up of 15 amino acids. Unmatched junction bases numbered 12, after V lost 7 bases and J lost 3 bases. In DNA, the CDR3 is TGCGCCAGCAACTTAGGGCGGGAGCCCGACTACGAGCAGTACTTC. It is translated as CASNLGREPDYEQYF.

The chain combines TRBV10-3 with TRBJ1-5; no definite D call. The V end was cut by 3 bases, the J end by 3 bases, with 9 bases between. Looked up from germline, CDR1 is ENHRY and CDR2 is SYGVKD. The CDR3 has 14 amino acids. CDR3 bases: TGTGCCATCAGTGAAGACACCGTCAATCAGCCCCAGCATTTT. Translated, it gives CAISEDTVNQPQHF.

This chain connects TRBV19 to TRBJ2-7, with 7 bases identical to TRBD1. Trimming took 5 bases from V and 3 from J; bases not matched to a gene: 10. This CDR3 is built from 15 residues. In germline, CDR1 is LNHDA, CDR2 SQIVND (reference sequence). CDR3: CASSPRAGQDYEQYF. DNA of the CDR3: TGTGCCAGTAGTCCGCGGGCTGGACAGGACTACGAGCAGTACTTC.

The chain combines TRBV27 with TRBJ1-5, with D possibly being TRBD1 (5 bases). Trimming removed 3 bases at V and 3 bases at J, with 15 bases between. The germline gives CDR1 MNHEY, CDR2 SMNVEV (reference sequence). CDR3 length: 16 residues. The CDR3 sequence: CASSFGGFPFNQPQHF. The CDR3 DNA follows: TGTGCCAGCAGTTTTGGGGGGTTCCCTTTCAATCAGCCCCAGCATTTT.